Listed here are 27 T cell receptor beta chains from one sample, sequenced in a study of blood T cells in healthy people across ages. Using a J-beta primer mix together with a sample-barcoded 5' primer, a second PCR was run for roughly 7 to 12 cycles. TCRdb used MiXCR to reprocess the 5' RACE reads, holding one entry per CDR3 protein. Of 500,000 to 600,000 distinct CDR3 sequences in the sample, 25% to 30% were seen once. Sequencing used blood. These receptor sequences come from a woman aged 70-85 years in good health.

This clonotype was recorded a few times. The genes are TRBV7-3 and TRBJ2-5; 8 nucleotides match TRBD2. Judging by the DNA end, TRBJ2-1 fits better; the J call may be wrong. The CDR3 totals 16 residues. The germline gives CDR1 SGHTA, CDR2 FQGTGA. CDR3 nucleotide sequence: TGTGCCAGCAGCCGGGCGGGCGGGAGGTACGGCAATGAGCAGTTCTTC. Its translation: CASSRAGGRYGNEQFF.

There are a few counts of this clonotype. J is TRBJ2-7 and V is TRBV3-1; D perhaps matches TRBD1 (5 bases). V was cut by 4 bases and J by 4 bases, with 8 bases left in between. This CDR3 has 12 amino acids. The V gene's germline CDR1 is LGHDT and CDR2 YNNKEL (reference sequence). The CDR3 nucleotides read TGTGCCAGCAGCCTGACAGAATACGAGCAGTACTTC. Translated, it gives CASSLTEYEQYF.

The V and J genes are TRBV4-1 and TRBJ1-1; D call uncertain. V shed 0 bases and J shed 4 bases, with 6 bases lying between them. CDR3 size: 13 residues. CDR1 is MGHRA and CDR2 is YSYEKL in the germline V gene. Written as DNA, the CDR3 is TGCGCCAGCAGCCAAGATAAAGGCACTGAAGCTTTCTTT. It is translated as CASSQDKGTEAFF.

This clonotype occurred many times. In DNA, the CDR3 is TGTGCCAGCAGCCAGAGGAGTGGGGGGGCTAATGAAAAACTGTTTTTT. This encodes CASSQRSGGANEKLFF. The chain joins TRBV3-1 to TRBJ1-4, with D perhaps matching TRBD1 (5 bases). CDR3 length equals 16 residues. Germline CDR1 is LGHDT and CDR2 is YNNKEL (reference sequence). Trimming took 3 bases from V and 3 from J, leaving 14 bases between them.

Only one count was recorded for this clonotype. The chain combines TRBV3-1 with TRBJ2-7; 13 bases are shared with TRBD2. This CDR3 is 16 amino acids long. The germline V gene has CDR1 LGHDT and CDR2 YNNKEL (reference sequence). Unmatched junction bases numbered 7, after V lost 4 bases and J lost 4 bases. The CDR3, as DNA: TGTGCCAGCAGCCGTTCAAGACTAGCGGGAGGTTACGAGCAGTACTTC. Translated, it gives CASSRSRLAGGYEQYF.

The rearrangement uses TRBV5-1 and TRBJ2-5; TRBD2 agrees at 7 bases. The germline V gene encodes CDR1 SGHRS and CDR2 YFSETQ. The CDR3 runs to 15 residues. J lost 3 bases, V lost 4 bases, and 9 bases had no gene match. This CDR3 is CASSPGLAEKETQYF. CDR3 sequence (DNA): TGCGCCAGCAGCCCGGGGCTAGCGGAGAAAGAGACCCAGTACTTC.

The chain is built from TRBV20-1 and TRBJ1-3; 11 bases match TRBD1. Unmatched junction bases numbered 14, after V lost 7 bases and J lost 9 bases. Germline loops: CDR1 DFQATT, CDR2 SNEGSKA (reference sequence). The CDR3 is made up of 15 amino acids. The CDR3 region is CSVTDRGREGGTIYF. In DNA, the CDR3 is TGCAGTGTTACGGACAGGGGGCGAGAAGGAGGCACCATATATTTT.

The CDR3: CASSRRAGGGNQPQHF. CDR3 sequence (DNA): TGTGCCAGCAGCCGTCGCGCAGGGGGTGGCAATCAGCCCCAGCATTTT. This chain joins TRBV2 and TRBJ1-5, with 7 bases aligning to TRBD1. Germline V gives CDR1 SNHLY, CDR2 FYNNEI. J was trimmed by 2 bases and V by 6 bases; bases with no gene match: 10. CDR3 length equals 16 residues.

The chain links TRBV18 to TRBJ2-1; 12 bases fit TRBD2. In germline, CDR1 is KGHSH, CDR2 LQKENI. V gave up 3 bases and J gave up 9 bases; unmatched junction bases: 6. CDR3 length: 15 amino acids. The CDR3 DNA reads TGTGCCAGCTCACCGGGACTAGCGGGCCGGGGTGAGCAGTTCTTC. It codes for CASSPGLAGRGEQFF.

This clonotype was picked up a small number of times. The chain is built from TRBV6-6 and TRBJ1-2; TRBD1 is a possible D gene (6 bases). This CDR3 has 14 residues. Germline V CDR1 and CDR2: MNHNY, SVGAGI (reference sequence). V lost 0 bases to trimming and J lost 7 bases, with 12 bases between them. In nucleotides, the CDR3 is TGTGCCAGCAGTTACTCCCAGGGGATGGGTGGCTACACCTTC. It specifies CASSYSQGMGGYTF.

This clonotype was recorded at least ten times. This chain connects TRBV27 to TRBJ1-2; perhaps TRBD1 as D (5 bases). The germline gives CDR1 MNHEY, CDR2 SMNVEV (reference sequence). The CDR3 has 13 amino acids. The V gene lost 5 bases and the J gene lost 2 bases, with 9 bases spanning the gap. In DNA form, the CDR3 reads TGTGCCAGCAGTCGGGACGGAAACTATGGCTACACCTTC. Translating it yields CASSRDGNYGYTF.

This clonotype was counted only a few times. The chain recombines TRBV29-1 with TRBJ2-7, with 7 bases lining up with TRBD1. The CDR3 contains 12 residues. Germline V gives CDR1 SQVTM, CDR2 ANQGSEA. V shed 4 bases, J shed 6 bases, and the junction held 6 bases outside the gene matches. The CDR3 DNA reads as TGCAGCGTTGTAGGACAGGCATCCGAGCAGTACTTC. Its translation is CSVVGQASEQYF.

The CDR3 here is CASLLAAGYEQYF. In nucleotides, the CDR3 is TGTGCCAGCCTACTAGCGGCAGGCTACGAGCAGTACTTC. This chain joins TRBV2 and TRBJ2-7; TRBD2 agrees at 8 bases. J lost 3 bases, V lost 8 bases, and 6 bases had no gene match. Germline CDR1 reads SNHLY; CDR2 reads FYNNEI. The CDR3 runs to 13 residues.

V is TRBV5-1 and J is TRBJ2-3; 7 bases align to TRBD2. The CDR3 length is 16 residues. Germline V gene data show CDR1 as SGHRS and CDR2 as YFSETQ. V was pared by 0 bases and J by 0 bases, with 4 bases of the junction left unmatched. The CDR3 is CASSLAGSGSTDTQYF. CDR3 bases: TGCGCCAGCAGCTTGGCCGGTAGCGGGAGCACAGATACGCAGTATTTT.

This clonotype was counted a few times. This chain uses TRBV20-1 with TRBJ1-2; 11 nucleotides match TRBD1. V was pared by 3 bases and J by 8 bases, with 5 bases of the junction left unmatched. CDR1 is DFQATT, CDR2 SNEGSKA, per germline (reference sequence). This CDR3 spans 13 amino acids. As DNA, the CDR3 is TGCAGTGCTAGCGGACAGGGGGCTGAAGGCTACACCTTC. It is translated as CSASGQGAEGYTF.

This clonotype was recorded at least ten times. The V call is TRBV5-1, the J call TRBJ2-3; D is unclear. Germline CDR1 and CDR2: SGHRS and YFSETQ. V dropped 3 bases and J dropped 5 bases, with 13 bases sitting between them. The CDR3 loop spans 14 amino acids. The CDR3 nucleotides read TGCGCCAGCAGCTGGGATCCCTCGAAAGATACGCAGTATTTT. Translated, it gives CASSWDPSKDTQYF. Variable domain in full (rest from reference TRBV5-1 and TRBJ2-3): KAGVTQTPRYLIKTRGQQVTLSCSPISGHRSVSWYQQTPGQGLQFLFEYFSETQRNKGNFPGRFSGRQFSNSRSEMNVSTLELGDSALYLCASSWDPSKDTQYFGPGTRLTVL.

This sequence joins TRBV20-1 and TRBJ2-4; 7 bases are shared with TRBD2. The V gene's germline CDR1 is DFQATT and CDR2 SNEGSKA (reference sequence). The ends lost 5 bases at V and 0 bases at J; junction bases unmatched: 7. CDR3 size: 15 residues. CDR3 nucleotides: TGCAGTGCTGGGAGGGGTTTCCTAGCCAAAAACATTCAGTACTTC. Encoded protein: CSAGRGFLAKNIQYF.

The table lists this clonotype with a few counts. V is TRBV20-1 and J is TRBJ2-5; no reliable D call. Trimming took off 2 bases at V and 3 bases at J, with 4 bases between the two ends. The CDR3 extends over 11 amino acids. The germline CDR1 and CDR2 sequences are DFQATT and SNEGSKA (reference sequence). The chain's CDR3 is CSARIKETQYF. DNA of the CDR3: TGCAGTGCTAGAATAAAAGAGACCCAGTACTTC.

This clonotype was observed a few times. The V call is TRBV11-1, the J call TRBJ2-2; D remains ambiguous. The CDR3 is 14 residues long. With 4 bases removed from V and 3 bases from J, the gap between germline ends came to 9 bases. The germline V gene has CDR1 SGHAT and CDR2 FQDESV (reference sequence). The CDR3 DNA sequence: TGTGCCAGCAGCTCCAAGGGTCACACCGGGGAGCTGTTTTTT. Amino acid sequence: CASSSKGHTGELFF.

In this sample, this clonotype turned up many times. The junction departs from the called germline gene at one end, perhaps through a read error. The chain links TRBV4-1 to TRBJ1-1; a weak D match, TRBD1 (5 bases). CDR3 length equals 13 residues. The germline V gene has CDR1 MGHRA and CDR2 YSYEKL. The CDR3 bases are TGTGCCAGCAGCCAAGGGGTGAACACTGAAGCTTTCTTT. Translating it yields CASSQGVNTEAFF.

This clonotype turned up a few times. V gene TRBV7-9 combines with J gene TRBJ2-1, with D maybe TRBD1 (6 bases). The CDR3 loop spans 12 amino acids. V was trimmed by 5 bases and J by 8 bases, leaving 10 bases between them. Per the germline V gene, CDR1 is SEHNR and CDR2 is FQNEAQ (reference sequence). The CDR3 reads CASSRTDDEQFF. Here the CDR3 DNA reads TGTGCCAGCAGCCGGACAGACGATGAGCAGTTCTTC. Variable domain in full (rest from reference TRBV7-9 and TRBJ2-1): DTGVSQNPRHKITKRGQNVTFRCDPISEHNRLYWYRQTLGQGPEFLTYFQNEAQLEKSRLLSDRFSAERPKGSFSTLEIQRTEQGDSAMYLCASSRTDDEQFFGPGTRLTVL.

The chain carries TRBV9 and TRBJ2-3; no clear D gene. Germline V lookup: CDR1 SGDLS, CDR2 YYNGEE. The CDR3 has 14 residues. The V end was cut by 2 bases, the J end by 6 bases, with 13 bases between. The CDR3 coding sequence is TGTGCCAGCAGCGTCGAAGCGCCCGCGGATACGCAGTATTTT. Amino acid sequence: CASSVEAPADTQYF.

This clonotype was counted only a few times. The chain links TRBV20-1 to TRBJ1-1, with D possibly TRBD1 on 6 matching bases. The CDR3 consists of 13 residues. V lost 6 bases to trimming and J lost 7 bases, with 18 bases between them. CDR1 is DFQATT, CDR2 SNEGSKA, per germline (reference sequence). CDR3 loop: CSARRTAGLEAFF. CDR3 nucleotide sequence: TGCAGTGCCCGGCGGACAGCCGGACTTGAAGCTTTCTTT.

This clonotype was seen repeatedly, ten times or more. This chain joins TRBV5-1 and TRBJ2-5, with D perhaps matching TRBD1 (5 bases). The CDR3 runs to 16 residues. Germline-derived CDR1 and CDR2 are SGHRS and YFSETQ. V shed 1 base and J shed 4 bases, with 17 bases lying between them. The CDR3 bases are TGCGCCAGCAGCTTGAGGGTTCAGGGTTTTGGAGAGACCCAGTACTTC. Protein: CASSLRVQGFGETQYF.

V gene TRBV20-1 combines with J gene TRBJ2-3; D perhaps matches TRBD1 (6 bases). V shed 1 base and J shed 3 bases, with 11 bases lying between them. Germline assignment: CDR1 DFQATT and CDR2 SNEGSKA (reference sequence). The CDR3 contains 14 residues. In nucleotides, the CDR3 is TGCAGTGCTAGAGGGGCAGGGGCGACAGATACGCAGTATTTT. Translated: CSARGAGATDTQYF.

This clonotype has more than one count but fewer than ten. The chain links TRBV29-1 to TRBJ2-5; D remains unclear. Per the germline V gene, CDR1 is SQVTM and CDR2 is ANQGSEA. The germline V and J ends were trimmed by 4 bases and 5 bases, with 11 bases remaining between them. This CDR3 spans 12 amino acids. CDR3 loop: CSVGKGMETQYF. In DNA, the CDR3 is TGCAGCGTTGGAAAGGGAATGGAGACCCAGTACTTC.

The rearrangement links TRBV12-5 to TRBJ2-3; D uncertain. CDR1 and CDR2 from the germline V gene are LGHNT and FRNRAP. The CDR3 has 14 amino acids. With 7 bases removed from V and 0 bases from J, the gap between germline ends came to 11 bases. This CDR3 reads CASDVPPSTDTQYF. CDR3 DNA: TGTGCTAGTGATGTGCCCCCTAGCACAGATACGCAGTATTTT.